This entry describes one T cell receptor beta chain. This entry is derived from a study of blood T cell repertoires in COVID-19. Looking at the study overall: PBMCs, B-cell-depleted T cells, or T cells were the source of the cDNA or gDNA that made up the material.

The CDR3 consists of 16 residues. The germline V gene has CDR1 MNHEY and CDR2 SMNVEV (reference sequence). V shed 4 bases, J shed 5 bases, and the junction held 6 bases outside the gene matches. Participants were aged about 18 to 90 years, lived in about 26 US areas, and enrolled virtually. People in the exposed group encountered a COVID-19 case within 2 weeks before entering the study. Under the authors' procedure: Amplification of reference gene primers was used by the study to estimate nucleated cell counts. Sequenced by immunoSEQ multiplex PCR; TCRdb stores in-frame clones only, minus some. That table supplies the V and J calls and clone size; D and trimming were determined from the DNA. The sample has roughly 240,000 clones, 85% to 90% seen once.

The genes are TRBV27 and TRBJ2-1, with 12 bases identical to TRBD2. The clonotype comes from a man aged 45 to 65 who had been exposed to COVID-19. Specimen: PBMCs or T cells enriched from blood (not recorded which). CDR3 nucleotides: TGTGCCAGCAGTTCGAGGACTAGCGGGAATGACAATGAGCAGTTCTTC. This sequence encodes CASSSRTSGNDNEQFF.